These 20 T cell receptor beta chains share one sample of origin, sequenced in a study of graft-versus-host responses after intestinal transplantation. Method: immunoSEQ multiplex PCR; TCRdb's copy keeps in-frame clones and lacks some. Here the sample spans about 110,000 clones, approximately 86% being singletons. For these receptors, no antigen is known. This specimen was unstimulated CD4+ T cells sorted from spleen or lymph node cells, taken before transplant. The receptor source for this set is a human donor who was the organ donor for an intestinal transplant.

This chain joins TRBV29-1 and TRBJ1-5; 11 bases agree with TRBD1. The length of the CDR3 is 13 residues. V lost 8 bases and J lost 5; bases outside the gene matches: 5. The germline V gene encodes CDR1 SQVTM and CDR2 ANQGSEA. The CDR3 sequence is CSFGQGADQPQHF. CDR3 DNA: TGCAGCTTCGGACAGGGGGCCGATCAGCCCCAGCATTTT.

The rearrangement uses TRBV23-1 and TRBJ1-2, with D hard to call. TRBV23-1 is treated as an ORF (open reading frame) with a function not yet certain. V shed 8 bases and J shed 8 bases, with 6 bases lying between them. The CDR3 is 9 residues long. DNA for the CDR3: TGCGCCAGCCCGATGGGCTACACCTTC. Residues: CASPMGYTF.

This clone was observed a few times. This chain joins TRBV18 and TRBJ2-7; 11 bases map to TRBD2. V shed 3 bases, J shed 5 bases, and the junction held 15 bases outside the gene matches. Germline values: CDR1 KGHSH, CDR2 LQKENI. The CDR3 is 18 amino acids. The CDR3 loop is CASSPQTVTSGRLNEQYF. CDR3 DNA sequence: TGTGCCAGCTCACCTCAGACGGTTACTAGCGGGAGACTCAACGAGCAGTACTTC.

The CDR3 spells CASSPTPTASNQPQHF. CDR3 coding DNA: TGTGCCAGCAGCCCGACCCCGACGGCTAGCAATCAGCCCCAGCATTTT. This chain joins TRBV5-5 and TRBJ1-5; no firm D call. This CDR3 is 16 amino acids long. Trimming stripped 4 bases from V and 0 bases from J, with 14 bases between. Germline V CDR1 and CDR2: SGHKS, YYEKEE (reference sequence).

The J gene is TRBJ2-3, the V gene TRBV6-6; D is unclear. Trimming took 6 bases from V and 4 from J, leaving 8 bases between them. Per germline, CDR1 MNHNY and CDR2 SVGAGI (reference sequence). This CDR3 contains 12 residues. CDR3 coding DNA: TGTGCCAGCAGACCCCGGGCAGATACGCAGTATTTT. Its protein is CASRPRADTQYF.

This clone was recorded only once. This chain joins TRBV9 and TRBJ2-1; 7 bases are shared with TRBD2. With V trimmed by 2 bases and J by 0 bases, 2 bases remained unmatched. Germline V CDR1 and CDR2: SGDLS, YYNGEE. CDR3 length equals 15 residues. The chain's CDR3 is CASSVTSSSYNEQFF. The CDR3 DNA follows: TGTGCCAGCAGCGTGACTAGCAGCTCCTACAATGAGCAGTTCTTC. The whole variable domain, filled in from reference TRBV9 and TRBJ2-1, reads DSGVTQTPKHLITATGQRVTLRCSPRSGDLSVYWYQQSLDQGLQFLIQYYNGEERAKGNILERFSAQQFPDLHSELNLSSLELGDSALYFCASSVTSSSYNEQFFGPGTRLTVL.

This chain connects TRBV6-1 to TRBJ2-3, with TRBD2 as a possible D gene (6 bases). Trimming cost V 3 bases and J 0 bases, with 19 bases left between them. Germline V CDR1 and CDR2: MNHNS, SASEGT. CDR3 length equals 18 residues. CDR3 coding DNA: TGTGCCAGCAGTGATCTAAAAATTGGGGGGACTAGCACAGATACGCAGTATTTT. Translating it yields CASSDLKIGGTSTDTQYF.

The chain is built from TRBV5-1 and TRBJ2-1; D is uncertain. Trimming shortened V by 2 bases and J by 2 bases, and 8 bases separated the two germline ends. The CDR3 has 14 amino acids. Looked up from germline, CDR1 is SGHRS and CDR2 is YFSETQ. For the CDR3, the DNA is TGCGCCAGCAGCTTCGGCGGAGCCTACAATGAGCAGTTCTTC. Amino acid sequence: CASSFGGAYNEQFF.

The chain combines TRBV6-6 with TRBJ2-7; TRBD1 matches at 8 bases. The CDR3 contains 14 residues. Unmatched junction bases numbered 2, after V lost 2 bases and J lost 2 bases. CDR1 is MNHNY, CDR2 SVGAGI, per germline (reference sequence). The CDR3 reads CASSYDRGTYEQYF. The CDR3 bases are TGTGCCAGCAGTTACGACAGGGGAACCTACGAGCAGTACTTC.

The genes are TRBV2 and TRBJ2-7; 8 bases agree with TRBD1. Germline CDR1 is SNHLY and CDR2 is FYNNEI. CDR3 length equals 13 residues. V shed 7 bases and J 2 bases; nucleotides not matched to a gene: 4. CDR3 coding DNA: TGTGCCAGCATATACAGGGGGGCCTACGAGCAGTACTTC. This sequence encodes CASIYRGAYEQYF.

The chain couples TRBV7-8 to TRBJ1-1; 8 bases fit TRBD1. The CDR3 length is 14 residues. The V gene's germline CDR1 is SGHVS and CDR2 FQNEAQ. Losses at the gene ends were 5 bases for V and 3 bases for J; bases not matched to a gene: 5. The CDR3 sequence: CASSPGQGYTEAFF. CDR3 nucleotides: TGTGCCAGCAGCCCAGGACAGGGCTACACTGAAGCTTTCTTT.

A single count supports this clone. This chain connects TRBV5-4 to TRBJ2-5; TRBD1 aligns across 9 bases. The length of the CDR3 is 16 residues. Germline CDR1 is SGHNT and CDR2 is YYREEE (reference sequence). V shed 0 bases and J 0 bases; nucleotides not matched to a gene: 3. This CDR3 reads CASSLVGTGNQETQYF. CDR3 sequence (DNA): TGTGCCAGCAGCTTGGTTGGGACAGGGAACCAAGAGACCCAGTACTTC.

This chain joins TRBV19 and TRBJ2-3; a possible D gene is TRBD2 (5 bases). The CDR3 has 17 amino acids. Germline V gives CDR1 LNHDA, CDR2 SQIVND (reference sequence). The V and J ends lost 3 bases and 0 bases respectively, with 16 bases between them. The CDR3 DNA reads TGTGCCAGTAGTATCAACTCTTTACTAGGGAGCACAGATACGCAGTATTTT. It translates to CASSINSLLGSTDTQYF. The entire variable domain, with the rest obtained from reference TRBV19 and TRBJ2-3, is as follows: DGGITQSPKYLFRKEGQNVTLSCEQNLNHDAMYWYRQDPGQGLRLIYYSQIVNDFQKGDIAEGYSVSREKKESFPLTVTSAQKNPTAFYLCASSINSLLGSTDTQYFGPGTRLTVL.

The V gene is TRBV7-2, the J gene TRBJ2-5, with 13 bases identical to TRBD2. CDR1 and CDR2 from the germline V gene are SGHTA and FQGNSA. The CDR3 is 15 residues long. The junction had 5 bases not matched to a gene; V was cut back by 5 bases and J by 5 bases. DNA for the CDR3: TGTGCCAGCAGCCGCGGACTAGCGGGAGTGGAGACCCAGTACTTC. Translated: CASSRGLAGVETQYF. The whole variable domain, filled in from reference TRBV7-2 and TRBJ2-5, reads GAGVSQSPSNKVTEKGKDVELRCDPISGHTALYWYRQSLGQGLEFLIYFQGNSAPDKSGLPSDRFSAERTGGSVSTLTIQRTQQEDSAVYLCASSRGLAGVETQYFGPGTRLLVL.

The chain couples TRBV4-2 to TRBJ1-2; possible D gene TRBD1, 6 bases. This CDR3 contains 18 residues. Between the trimmed V and J ends, which lost 0 bases and 5 bases, there was a span of 22 bases. Per the germline V gene, CDR1 is LGHNA and CDR2 is YNFKEQ. The CDR3 sequence: CASSQDQIGGRGIYGYTF. The CDR3 bases are TGTGCCAGCAGCCAAGATCAGATTGGTGGCAGGGGAATTTATGGCTACACCTTC.

A remark on this clone: Relative to the germline gene, one junction end is altered; a read error may explain this. Other DNA sequences within the sample encode an identical CDR3. CDR3 amino acids: CASSYREGQPQHF. CDR3 nucleotides: TGTGCCAGCAGCTACAGGGAGGGTCAGCCCCAACATTTT. This chain uses TRBV27 with TRBJ1-5; tentative D call: TRBD1 (6 bases). This CDR3 has 13 amino acids. CDR1 and CDR2 (germline): MNHEY, SMNVEV (reference sequence).

The rearrangement links TRBV4-1 to TRBJ1-5; D call uncertain. This CDR3 comprises 16 residues. V was clipped by 0 bases and J by 0 bases, with 9 bases between them. The V gene's germline CDR1 is MGHRA and CDR2 YSYEKL. The CDR3 bases are TGCGCCAGCAGCCAAGAAGCGGCTTATAGCAATCAGCCCCAGCATTTT. It codes for CASSQEAAYSNQPQHF.

The chain couples TRBV5-1 to TRBJ1-1; D not certain. V was cut by 1 base and J by 0 bases, with 10 bases left in between. The CDR3 is 15 residues long. The germline CDR1 and CDR2 sequences are SGHRS and YFSETQ. The CDR3, as DNA: TGCGCCAGCAGCTTGAGGGCAGCTCTGAACACTGAAGCTTTCTTT. This encodes CASSLRAALNTEAFF.

V usage is TRBV11-3 and J usage is TRBJ2-1, with TRBD2 identical over 15 bases. V dropped 5 bases and J dropped 10; count of bases not matched to a gene: 6. Germline values: CDR1 SGHNT, CDR2 YENEEA. This CDR3 is built from 15 residues. The CDR3 DNA sequence: TGTGCCAGCAGCCCACAGGGACTAGCGGGAGGCGAGCAGTTCTTC. It translates to CASSPQGLAGGEQFF.

The chain employs TRBV6-6 and TRBJ1-2; the match to TRBD1 covers 9 bases. This CDR3 comprises 14 residues. The germline V gene encodes CDR1 MNHNY and CDR2 SVGAGI (reference sequence). V lost 5 bases and J lost 3; bases outside the gene matches: 4. Here the CDR3 DNA reads TGTGCCAGCAGTGGGGGACAGGGTGACTATGGCTACACCTTC. It specifies CASSGGQGDYGYTF.